These 13 T cell receptor beta chains came from one sample sequenced in a study of siplizumab effects on memory and regulatory T cells (dated by TCRdb to 2018 to 2020). The library was produced with the immunoSEQ multiplex PCR assay. Held by TCRdb, this immuneACCESS table contains in-frame sequences only and omits some clones. Under half of the omission traces to an unresolved V gene where checked; the cause of the rest is unknown. For this sample the table gives tens of thousands of clones, of which 80% to 95% were detected only once. Of the sample, 5.5% to 7.5% is held by the ten largest clones. The source material was CD8+ T cells sorted from blood. Receptors originate from a human donor in good health.

This chain joins TRBV15 and TRBJ2-3, with 10 bases that match TRBD2. Looked up from germline, CDR1 is LNHNV and CDR2 is YYDKDF (reference sequence). Losses at the gene ends were 6 bases for V and 5 bases for J; bases not matched to a gene: 2. This CDR3 spans 13 amino acids. The CDR3 here is CATRVAGGDTQYF. The CDR3 coding sequence is TGTGCCACCAGGGTAGCGGGAGGAGATACGCAGTATTTT. Full variable domain (remainder filled in from reference TRBV15 and TRBJ2-3): DAMVIQNPRYQVTQFGKPVTLSCSQTLNHNVMYWYQQKSSQAPKLLFHYYDKDFNNEADTPDNFQSRRPNTSFCFLDIRSPGLGDTAMYLCATRVAGGDTQYFGPGTRLTVL.

The J gene is TRBJ1-5, the V gene TRBV11-3, with a possible D match to TRBD1 (5 bases). V lost 6 bases, J lost 2 bases, and 11 bases lay in between. Germline loops: CDR1 SGHNT, CDR2 YENEEA. This CDR3 spans 14 amino acids. CDR3 sequence (DNA): TGTGCCAGCAGTTTCAGGGTACGCAATCAGCCCCAGCATTTT. This translates into CASSFRVRNQPQHF.

The V and J genes are TRBV19 and TRBJ1-1, with D possibly being TRBD1 (6 bases). The CDR3 has 13 amino acids. Per the germline V gene, CDR1 is LNHDA and CDR2 is SQIVND (reference sequence). V lost 5 bases, J lost 4 bases, and 11 bases lay in between. The CDR3 DNA reads TGTGCCAGTAGTCTAACAGGGAGCACTGAAGCTTTCTTT. Its protein is CASSLTGSTEAFF. Complete variable domain (other parts from reference TRBV19 and TRBJ1-1): DGGITQSPKYLFRKEGQNVTLSCEQNLNHDAMYWYRQDPGQGLRLIYYSQIVNDFQKGDIAEGYSVSREKKESFPLTVTSAQKNPTAFYLCASSLTGSTEAFFGQGTRLTVV.

The chain recombines TRBV21-1 with TRBJ2-1; the DNA was not compared with TRBD1, the D call given in the table. TRBV21-1 is an annotated pseudogene. The CDR3 spans 16 residues. The CDR3 sequence: CASSKGGTGAPNEQFF. The CDR3 nucleotides read TGTGCCAGCAGCAAAGGTGGGACAGGGGCCCCCAATGAGCAGTTCTTC.

The gene calls are TRBV6-6 and TRBJ1-4; D is unresolved. V was cut by 2 bases and J by 5 bases, with 15 bases left in between. Germline lookup yields CDR1 MNHNY and CDR2 SVGAGI (reference sequence). The CDR3 loop spans 16 amino acids. CDR3 sequence: CASSYAKPSPNEKLFF. CDR3 coding DNA: TGTGCCAGCAGTTACGCTAAACCCTCACCAAATGAAAAACTGTTTTTT.

The gene calls are TRBV27 and TRBJ1-1; a possible D gene is TRBD1 (6 bases). Germline values: CDR1 MNHEY, CDR2 SMNVEV (reference sequence). V lost 4 bases and J lost 6, with 15 bases in between. There are 14 residues in the CDR3. DNA of the CDR3: TGTGCCAGCAGTTACACCGATTGGGGGCCTGAAGCTTTCTTT. The encoded protein is CASSYTDWGPEAFF.

Only one count was recorded for this clone. The V call is TRBV6-1, the J call TRBJ1-1; 7 positions match TRBD1. V lost 7 bases to trimming and J lost 7 bases; unmatched junction nucleotides: 15. Germline assignment: CDR1 MNHNS and CDR2 SASEGT. There are 15 residues in the CDR3. CDR3 bases: TGTGCCAGCAACAAGAAGGGGGCCCTTCAAGGTGAAGCTTTCTTT. Translation: CASNKKGALQGEAFF.

The CDR3 loop reads CASSITGLNSYEQYF. CDR3 bases: TGTGCCAGCAGTATAACAGGGCTTAATTCCTACGAGCAGTACTTC. V usage is TRBV27 and J usage is TRBJ2-7; weak D call: TRBD1 (6 bases). The CDR3 is 15 residues long. V lost 5 bases to trimming and J lost 1 base, with 15 bases between them. The germline gives CDR1 MNHEY, CDR2 SMNVEV (reference sequence).

The V gene is TRBV7-3, the J gene TRBJ1-6, with 7 bases fitting TRBD1. Germline V CDR1 and CDR2: SGHTA, FQGTGA. The junction had 5 bases not matched to a gene; V was cut back by 4 bases and J by 8 bases. The CDR3 loop spans 14 amino acids. DNA for the CDR3: TGTGCCAGCAGCTCGACAGGGTATGATTCACCCCTCCACTTT. Its translation: CASSSTGYDSPLHF.

This clone was seen only once. The J gene is TRBJ2-2, the V gene TRBV19; unclear D gene. Germline lookup yields CDR1 LNHDA and CDR2 SQIVND (reference sequence). The CDR3 has 13 residues. The V and J ends lost 6 bases and 5 bases respectively, with 10 bases between them. Here the CDR3 reads CASSQSVTGELFF. The CDR3 DNA sequence: TGTGCCAGTAGCCAAAGTGTAACCGGGGAGCTGTTTTTT. The full variable domain, with the rest looked up from reference TRBV19 and TRBJ2-2, is DGGITQSPKYLFRKEGQNVTLSCEQNLNHDAMYWYRQDPGQGLRLIYYSQIVNDFQKGDIAEGYSVSREKKESFPLTVTSAQKNPTAFYLCASSQSVTGELFFGEGSRLTVL.

The CDR3 reads CASSPTGTGIVDEQFF. CDR3 coding DNA: TGTGCCAGCAGCCCCACCGGGACGGGGATAGTCGATGAGCAGTTCTTC. The J gene is TRBJ2-1, the V gene TRBV27, with D perhaps being TRBD1 or TRBD2 (5 bases each). From germline, CDR1 is MNHEY and CDR2 SMNVEV (reference sequence). Trimming cost V 6 bases and J 8 bases, with 23 bases left between them. The CDR3 is 16 residues long.

This sequence joins TRBV4-1 and TRBJ1-5; D is perhaps TRBD1 (5 bases). V gave up 1 base and J gave up 4 bases, with 8 bases separating them. Germline V gene sequence: CDR1 MGHRA, CDR2 YSYEKL. The CDR3 totals 14 residues. The CDR3 sequence is CASSQARENQPQHF. CDR3 in DNA: TGCGCCAGCAGCCAAGCCAGGGAGAATCAGCCCCAGCATTTT.

This clone was counted a single time. This chain joins TRBV7-9 and TRBJ1-3; D perhaps matches TRBD1 (5 bases). This CDR3 has 18 residues. V lost 7 bases and J lost 0, with 22 bases in between. CDR1 is SEHNR and CDR2 is FQNEAQ in the germline V gene (reference sequence). CDR3: CASIFQPGRSFSGNTIYF. For the CDR3, the DNA is TGTGCCAGCATATTTCAACCGGGACGGAGCTTCTCTGGAAACACCATATATTTT.